This T cell receptor beta chain was found in a study of CD8 T cells in Susac syndrome. A quantity of roughly 0.5 to 1 ug RNA underwent reverse transcription using random hexamers. TCRdb fed the immunoSEQ multiplex PCR reads into MiXCR, producing one record per CDR3 protein. The table has under 200,000 distinct CDR3 sequences, 90% to 95% seen once; the top ten hold approximately 0.073%. Germline V gives CDR1 SGHNT, CDR2 YYREEE (reference sequence). V lost 4 bases, J lost 2 bases, and 16 bases lay in between. This CDR3 spans 15 amino acids. Overall study findings and caveats: The number of individuals included in the study's TCR sequencing and HLA analysis was acknowledged as relatively small.

Turning to this clonotype: The target antigen is unknown.

The authors carried out high-throughput sequencing of TCR beta. They applied it to CD8+ and CD4+ T cells obtained from blood. Controls matched for age and sex were healthy donors. Negative isolation yielded CD4+ and CD8+ T cells, and FACS enriched TEMRA cells. The clonotype comes from a human donor in good health. The sample comprised CD4+ T cells from PBMCs. The V gene is TRBV5-4, the J gene TRBJ2-7; D is possibly TRBD1 or TRBD2 (5 bases each). The DNA for the CDR3 is TGTGCCAGCAGCCCGGCGCCAGGGAGCACCTACGAGCAGTACTTC. Translating gives CASSPAPGSTYEQYF.